Each of the 30 T cell receptor beta chains below was sequenced from the same sample in a study of OX40 agonist ivuxolimab in advanced cancers. Clones were sequenced by immunoSEQ multiplex PCR, and TCRdb holds only the in-frame ones, with some missing. The table lists about 110,000 clones, approximately 89% of them singletons. Sequenced here: CD4+ or CD8+ T cells sorted from blood, sampled in a trial of the OX40 agonist ivuxolimab. These receptors were taken from an adult with an advanced solid tumor such as melanoma, head and neck, liver or kidney cancer.

The chain recombines TRBV19 with TRBJ2-3; 8 nucleotides align to TRBD2. CDR3 length: 15 amino acids. The germline CDR1 and CDR2 sequences are LNHDA and SQIVND (reference sequence). Trimming at V came to 7 bases and at J to 3 bases, leaving 9 bases not matched to a gene. The CDR3 DNA sequence: TGTGCCAGTACTTTTCGGGAGGGCCAGACAGATACGCAGTATTTT. Amino acids: CASTFREGQTDTQYF.

The V gene is TRBV29-1, the J gene TRBJ1-6; TRBD1 aligns across 10 bases. The CDR3 has 13 amino acids. Germline CDR1 is SQVTM and CDR2 is ANQGSEA. Trimming took 4 bases from V and 8 from J; bases not matched to a gene: 2. This chain's CDR3 is CSVGGQGDSPLHF. In DNA form, the CDR3 reads TGCAGCGTTGGAGGACAGGGGGATTCACCCCTCCACTTT.

The chain combines TRBV5-4 with TRBJ1-2; 10 bases are shared with TRBD1. Germline CDR1 is SGHNT and CDR2 is YYREEE (reference sequence). The J segment lost 3 bases and the V segment lost 3 bases, leaving 11 bases of the junction unmatched. The CDR3 covers 17 residues. CDR3 in DNA: TGTGCCAGCAGCTCAAAAGCCGGGGGGACAGGGGACTATGGCTACACCTTC. It specifies CASSSKAGGTGDYGYTF.

The V and J genes are TRBV5-3 and TRBJ1-6; possibly TRBD1 for D (5 bases). TRBV5-3 is marked as an open reading frame, function uncertain. V gave up 5 bases and J gave up 7 bases, with 19 bases separating them. The CDR3 is 16 amino acids. This CDR3 is CARRRQPEPKNSPLHF. CDR3 DNA: TGTGCCAGAAGAAGACAGCCCGAACCCAAAAATTCACCCCTCCACTTT.

The CDR3 loop is CAWSVTGGENSPLHF. The CDR3 DNA follows: TGTGCCTGGAGTGTTACGGGGGGGGAGAATTCACCCCTCCACTTT. The J gene is TRBJ1-6, the V gene TRBV30; a possible D gene is TRBD1 (5 bases). The CDR3 sequence is 15 residues long. V lost 0 bases and J lost 7, with 13 bases in between. Germline V CDR1 and CDR2: GTSNPN, SVGIG (reference sequence).

The chain employs TRBV18 and TRBJ1-2, with a possible D match to TRBD1 (6 bases). V was pared by 3 bases and J by 2 bases, with 7 bases between. The CDR3 is 13 amino acids. From germline, CDR1 is KGHSH and CDR2 LQKENI. This CDR3 is CASSPTGNYGYTF. In DNA, the CDR3 is TGTGCCAGCTCACCTACAGGGAACTATGGCTACACCTTC.

This chain connects TRBV4-1 to TRBJ1-3, with D uncertain. The CDR3 is made up of 15 amino acids. V gave up 3 bases and J gave up 6 bases, with 15 bases separating them. Germline assignment: CDR1 MGHRA and CDR2 YSYEKL. The CDR3 region is CASSHTPNRENTIYF. DNA for the CDR3: TGCGCCAGCAGCCACACACCCAACCGGGAAAACACCATATATTTT.

The rearrangement links TRBV11-3 to TRBJ2-2, with TRBD2 matching over 7 bases. This CDR3 spans 15 amino acids. Germline-derived CDR1 and CDR2 are SGHNT and YENEEA. Trimming removed 5 bases from V and 5 bases from J; junction bases left unmatched: 8. The CDR3 loop is CASSLGGSDTGELFF. In DNA, the CDR3 is TGTGCCAGCAGCCTGGGGGGGTCAGATACCGGGGAGCTGTTTTTT.

The chain links TRBV5-6 to TRBJ1-3, with 8 bases aligning to TRBD1. The junction had 3 bases not matched to a gene; V was cut back by 5 bases and J by 2 bases. The CDR3 extends over 14 amino acids. From germline, CDR1 is SGHDT and CDR2 YYEEEE. DNA for the CDR3: TGTGCCAGCAGTTCCAGGGGGCCTGGAAACACCATATATTTT. Its translation is CASSSRGPGNTIYF.

The V call is TRBV6-5, the J call TRBJ2-1, with 7 positions matching TRBD2. Germline V gene sequence: CDR1 MNHEY, CDR2 SVGAGI. The ends lost 4 bases at V and 6 bases at J; junction bases unmatched: 12. The CDR3 loop spans 16 amino acids. CDR3 DNA: TGTGCCAGCAGTTTTACTGGGAGGGGAGCAAGCAATGAGCAGTTCTTC. Amino acid sequence: CASSFTGRGASNEQFF.

Here the CDR3 reads CASSLVRAAGETQYF. CDR3 sequence (DNA): TGCGCCAGCAGCTTGGTTCGGGCCGCCGGGGAGACCCAGTACTTC. The chain recombines TRBV5-1 with TRBJ2-5; D remains unclear. Looked up from germline, CDR1 is SGHRS and CDR2 is YFSETQ. The CDR3 totals 15 residues. V shed 0 bases and J shed 5 bases, with 14 bases lying between them.

The rearrangement joins TRBV19 to TRBJ1-1; 7 nucleotides line up with TRBD1. The CDR3 sequence is 15 residues long. Germline CDR1 LNHDA, CDR2 SQIVND (reference sequence). With 6 bases clipped from V and 0 bases from J, the junction kept 7 bases outside the gene matches. The CDR3 loop reads CASRDQGGMNTEAFF. The CDR3 region has the DNA TGTGCCAGTAGAGATCAGGGGGGCATGAACACTGAAGCTTTCTTT.

V usage is TRBV7-2 and J usage is TRBJ2-2; 9 nucleotides match TRBD2. The CDR3 length is 16 residues. CDR1 is SGHTA and CDR2 is FQGNSA in the germline V gene. J lost 7 bases, V lost 6 bases, and 12 bases had no gene match. This CDR3 is CASSHSGRGWGGELFF. As DNA, the CDR3 is TGTGCCAGCAGTCATAGCGGGAGAGGGTGGGGCGGGGAGCTGTTTTTT.

The genes are TRBV5-6 and TRBJ2-3, with 8 bases fitting TRBD1. Germline loops: CDR1 SGHDT, CDR2 YYEEEE. J was trimmed by 4 bases and V by 2 bases; bases with no gene match: 0. The CDR3 contains 13 residues. CDR3 residues: CASSLQGADTQYF. The CDR3 nucleotides read TGTGCCAGCAGCTTACAGGGGGCAGATACGCAGTATTTT.

The rearrangement joins TRBV7-2 to TRBJ1-1; no reliable D call. CDR3 length: 14 residues. Germline CDR1 is SGHTA and CDR2 is FQGNSA. Trimming took 3 bases from V and 0 from J, leaving 8 bases between them. The CDR3 is CASSFGVMNTEAFF. In DNA, the CDR3 is TGTGCCAGCAGCTTTGGGGTGATGAACACTGAAGCTTTCTTT. The entire variable domain, with the rest obtained from reference TRBV7-2 and TRBJ1-1, is as follows: GAGVSQSPSNKVTEKGKDVELRCDPISGHTALYWYRQSLGQGLEFLIYFQGNSAPDKSGLPSDRFSAERTGGSVSTLTIQRTQQEDSAVYLCASSFGVMNTEAFFGQGTRLTVV.

This clone came up a few times. The chain combines TRBV7-9 with TRBJ1-3; D gene ambiguous. The CDR3 is 16 amino acids. Trimming pared 4 bases from V and 2 bases from J, leaving 15 bases between. The germline V gene encodes CDR1 SEHNR and CDR2 FQNEAQ (reference sequence). DNA of the CDR3: TGTGCCAGCAGCTCCTTAGCCGGAGGAACTGGAAACACCATATATTTT. Translation: CASSSLAGGTGNTIYF.

The CDR3 coding sequence is TGTGCCAGCAGCTCGGATGCCCCCGGGACTAGCGGGGGTTTAGACCACGAGCAGTACTTC. Protein: CASSSDAPGTSGGLDHEQYF. The chain combines TRBV5-4 with TRBJ2-7; TRBD2 aligns across 14 bases. Germline CDR1 is SGHNT and CDR2 is YYREEE (reference sequence). Trimming at V came to 3 bases and at J to 5 bases, leaving 19 bases not matched to a gene. The CDR3 runs to 20 residues.

This clone was detected a few times. The chain joins TRBV15 to TRBJ2-7; the match to TRBD2 covers 7 bases. This CDR3 has 15 residues. The J segment lost 1 base and the V segment lost 4 bases, leaving 7 bases of the junction unmatched. Germline CDR1 reads LNHNV; CDR2 reads YYDKDF (reference sequence). In DNA, the CDR3 is TGTGCCACCAGCATCCATGGCGGGGGTTCCTACGAGCAGTACTTC. It translates to CATSIHGGGSYEQYF. The entire variable domain, with the rest obtained from reference TRBV15 and TRBJ2-7, is as follows: DAMVIQNPRYQVTQFGKPVTLSCSQTLNHNVMYWYQQKSSQAPKLLFHYYDKDFNNEADTPDNFQSRRPNTSFCFLDIRSPGLGDTAMYLCATSIHGGGSYEQYFGPGTRLTVT.

V is TRBV2 and J is TRBJ2-2, with D uncertain. V lost 4 bases, J lost 7 bases, and 10 bases lay in between. Looked up from germline, CDR1 is SNHLY and CDR2 is FYNNEI. The CDR3 runs to 13 residues. The CDR3 loop reads CASSAERSGELFF. The CDR3 DNA sequence: TGTGCCAGCAGTGCAGAAAGAAGCGGGGAGCTGTTTTTT.

The genes are TRBV19 and TRBJ2-1; TRBD2 agrees at 13 bases. V was pared by 5 bases and J by 3 bases, with 10 bases of the junction left unmatched. The CDR3 is made up of 18 amino acids. Germline V gene sequence: CDR1 LNHDA, CDR2 SQIVND (reference sequence). CDR3 sequence: CASSPQGLAGSGYNEQFF. In nucleotides, the CDR3 is TGTGCCAGTAGTCCTCAGGGACTAGCGGGATCGGGCTACAATGAGCAGTTCTTC.

V gene TRBV27 combines with J gene TRBJ2-3; 10 positions agree with TRBD2. This CDR3 comprises 16 residues. The ends lost 3 bases at V and 8 bases at J; junction bases unmatched: 11. Germline CDR1 and CDR2: MNHEY and SMNVEV (reference sequence). The CDR3 DNA sequence: TGTGCCAGCAGTTTGTCGTCAGCGGGAGGGCCGGGTACGCAGTATTTT. Encoded protein: CASSLSSAGGPGTQYF.

The chain uses TRBV29-1 and TRBJ2-7; TRBD2 matches at 10 bases. Trimming took 5 bases from V and 5 from J; bases not matched to a gene: 6. The V gene's germline CDR1 is SQVTM and CDR2 ANQGSEA. The CDR3 spans 13 residues. The CDR3 reads CSVSGGAYNEQYF. The CDR3, as DNA: TGCAGCGTTAGCGGGGGGGCCTATAACGAGCAGTACTTC.

The chain combines TRBV19 with TRBJ2-2, with no clear D. Per the germline V gene, CDR1 is LNHDA and CDR2 is SQIVND (reference sequence). V was cut by 10 bases and J by 3 bases, with 9 bases left in between. The CDR3 sequence is 12 residues long. This chain's CDR3 is CATAEYTGELFF. The CDR3 DNA reads as TGTGCCACTGCGGAGTACACCGGGGAGCTGTTTTTT. Full variable domain (missing parts from reference TRBV19 and TRBJ2-2): DGGITQSPKYLFRKEGQNVTLSCEQNLNHDAMYWYRQDPGQGLRLIYYSQIVNDFQKGDIAEGYSVSREKKESFPLTVTSAQKNPTAFYLCATAEYTGELFFGEGSRLTVL.

DNA of the CDR3: TGTGCCAGCAGCTCCGGACTAGCCTGGGATACGCAGTATTTT. It codes for CASSSGLAWDTQYF. The rearrangement uses TRBV7-2 and TRBJ2-3; 8 bases are shared with TRBD2. The CDR3 has 14 amino acids. Trimming removed 4 bases from V and 6 bases from J; junction bases left unmatched: 6. CDR1 is SGHTA and CDR2 is FQGNSA in the germline V gene.

The chain recombines TRBV15 with TRBJ2-7, with 7 nucleotides matching TRBD1. J was trimmed by 7 bases and V by 0 bases; bases with no gene match: 12. This CDR3 has 16 amino acids. CDR1 LNHNV and CDR2 YYDKDF come from the germline V gene (reference sequence). The CDR3: CATSRDVGQMFVEQYF. The CDR3 nucleotides read TGTGCCACCAGCAGAGATGTGGGACAGATGTTTGTAGAGCAGTACTTC.

The chain combines TRBV6-1 with TRBJ1-2; TRBD1 matches at 8 bases. The CDR3 is made up of 14 amino acids. Germline trimming cut 7 bases from V and 4 bases from J; bases unmatched to any gene: 8. Germline lookup yields CDR1 MNHNS and CDR2 SASEGT. CDR3 sequence reads: CASTIDRGGYGYTF. The CDR3 coding sequence is TGTGCCAGCACCATAGACAGGGGAGGCTATGGCTACACCTTC.

The rearrangement uses TRBV9 and TRBJ2-7, with TRBD1 matching 10 bases. V was pared by 2 bases and J by 5 bases, with 4 bases of the junction left unmatched. The germline CDR1 and CDR2 sequences are SGDLS and YYNGEE. This CDR3 is 14 amino acids long. CDR3 nucleotides: TGTGCCAGCAGCGTCGACAGGGGGCACCACGAGCAGTACTTC. The encoded protein is CASSVDRGHHEQYF.

The chain links TRBV11-2 to TRBJ1-3; weak D call: TRBD1 (5 bases). This CDR3 spans 16 amino acids. Trimming removed 0 bases at V and 4 bases at J, with 13 bases between. Germline CDR1 reads SGHAT; CDR2 reads FQNNGV. In DNA, the CDR3 is TGTGCCAGCAGCTTAGATAGTCCAGGGACCGGAAACACCATATATTTT. This encodes CASSLDSPGTGNTIYF.

V is TRBV5-1 and J is TRBJ2-1, with 12 bases lining up with TRBD2. CDR3 length: 17 amino acids. V was clipped by 3 bases and J by 5 bases; unmatched bases: 9. Per germline, CDR1 SGHRS and CDR2 YFSETQ. The CDR3 loop is CASSSRASGGANNEQFF. CDR3 sequence (DNA): TGCGCCAGCAGCTCCAGGGCTAGCGGGGGGGCCAACAATGAGCAGTTCTTC.

As concerns this clone: An end of the junction does not agree with germline; a read error may underlie this. The CDR3 DNA sequence: TGTGCCAGCAGTCTGGCAGCTAATGGGCAGTTCTTC. Translation: CASSLAANGQFF. The genes are TRBV6-5 and TRBJ2-1; no clear D. In germline, CDR1 is MNHEY, CDR2 SVGAGI. CDR3 length equals 12 residues.